The sequence of this T cell receptor beta chain was determined in a study of graft-versus-host responses after intestinal transplantation. Regarding the study as a whole: Graft-donor T cell macrochimerism coincided with high graft-versus-host to host-versus-graft clonal ratios in allografts.

The CDR3 spans 15 residues. V was clipped by 3 bases and J by 4 bases, with 15 bases between them. CDR1 LNHNV and CDR2 YYDKDF come from the germline V gene (reference sequence). Measured with immunoSEQ multiplex PCR; TCRdb has only the in-frame clones, and not every one. The data contain about 86,000 clones, less than 90% of them singletons. Note on this clone: Its antigen is unknown.

This clonotype was sampled from a human donor who received an intestinal transplant. The input for sequencing was unstimulated CD8+ T cells sorted from spleen or lymph node cells, taken before intestinal transplant. The chain joins TRBV15 to TRBJ2-5, with a weak D call TRBD2 (6 bases). CDR3 coding DNA: TGTGCCACCAGCAGCAGGACTAATCCATCAGAGACCCAGTACTTC. It is translated as CATSSRTNPSETQYF. The whole variable domain, remainder taken from reference TRBV15 and TRBJ2-5, is DAMVIQNPRYQVTQFGKPVTLSCSQTLNHNVMYWYQQKSSQAPKLLFHYYDKDFNNEADTPDNFQSRRPNTSFCFLDIRSPGLGDTAMYLCATSSRTNPSETQYFGPGTRLLVL.